This record covers a single T cell receptor (beta chain). This sample is part of a study of T cell responses to AZD1222 COVID-19 vaccine. The data were produced by immunoSEQ multiplex PCR, yet TCRdb's version contains in-frame clones alone and is incomplete. The data contain fewer than 150,000 clones, around 90% of them seen just once; the ten biggest clones take up 1.6%. CDR3 size: 10 residues. This chain joins TRBV21-1 and TRBJ1-6. TRBV21-1 is given as a pseudogene. This sample comprised peripheral blood, obtained 28 days after the second AZD1222 dose. The sequence was collected from an adult who received the AZD1222 COVID-19 vaccine. The CDR3 here is CRGVNSPLHF. The CDR3 bases are TGTCGCGGGGTGAATTCACCCCTCCACTTT.